The entry below gives a single TCR beta chain sequence along with its context. Data came from immunoSEQ multiplex PCR; TCRdb stores just in-frame clones and leaves some out. The table includes approximately 2.1 million clones, approximately 93% detected once. The data belong to a study of shared clonotypes between healthy human individuals. Per germline, CDR1 SGHAT and CDR2 FQNNGV. This CDR3 contains 14 residues. Between the trimmed V and J ends, which lost 5 bases and 1 base, there was a span of 11 bases. The sequencing sample was made of naive CD4+ T cells from PBMCs. Regarding subset: CD45RA+ positively selected. This TCR was recovered from a man aged 18-30 years in good health. Some clones in this sample may be carry-over from other donors' samples. The chain uses TRBV11-2 and TRBJ2-5; maybe TRBD1 (5 bases). CDR3 residues: CASSPHQGQETQYF. Written as DNA, the CDR3 is TGTGCCAGCAGCCCTCACCAGGGCCAAGAGACCCAGTACTTC. The whole variable domain, remainder taken from reference TRBV11-2 and TRBJ2-5, is EAGVAQSPRYKIIEKRQSVAFWCNPISGHATLYWYQQILGQGPKLLIQFQNNGVVDDSQLPKDRFSAERLKGVDSTLKIQPAKLEDSAVYLCASSPHQGQETQYFGPGTRLLVL.